The sequence of this T cell receptor (beta chain) was determined in a study of shared clonotypes between healthy human individuals. The assay ran at deep level. Profiling relied on immunoSEQ multiplex PCR, and the TCRdb table lists in-frame clones only, not all of them. This repertoire shows approximately 650,000 clones, nearly 97% found once; its top ten account for approximately 0.1%. The CDR3 contains 16 residues. V was pared by 5 bases and J by 2 bases, with 18 bases between. In germline, CDR1 is SNHLY, CDR2 FYNNEI. CD8 cells classed as naive were CD45RO-negative and positively selected for CCR7, excluding terminally differentiated effector memory CD45RA+ cells.

This TCR was sampled from a woman under 40 in good health. The chain links TRBV2 to TRBJ1-1, with D unclear. The specimen sequenced was naive CD8+ T cells sorted from blood. CDR3 nucleotides: TGTGCCAGCAGTCCAGGCGAGTACACGTCCAACACTGAAGCTTTCTTT. As protein: CASSPGEYTSNTEAFF.